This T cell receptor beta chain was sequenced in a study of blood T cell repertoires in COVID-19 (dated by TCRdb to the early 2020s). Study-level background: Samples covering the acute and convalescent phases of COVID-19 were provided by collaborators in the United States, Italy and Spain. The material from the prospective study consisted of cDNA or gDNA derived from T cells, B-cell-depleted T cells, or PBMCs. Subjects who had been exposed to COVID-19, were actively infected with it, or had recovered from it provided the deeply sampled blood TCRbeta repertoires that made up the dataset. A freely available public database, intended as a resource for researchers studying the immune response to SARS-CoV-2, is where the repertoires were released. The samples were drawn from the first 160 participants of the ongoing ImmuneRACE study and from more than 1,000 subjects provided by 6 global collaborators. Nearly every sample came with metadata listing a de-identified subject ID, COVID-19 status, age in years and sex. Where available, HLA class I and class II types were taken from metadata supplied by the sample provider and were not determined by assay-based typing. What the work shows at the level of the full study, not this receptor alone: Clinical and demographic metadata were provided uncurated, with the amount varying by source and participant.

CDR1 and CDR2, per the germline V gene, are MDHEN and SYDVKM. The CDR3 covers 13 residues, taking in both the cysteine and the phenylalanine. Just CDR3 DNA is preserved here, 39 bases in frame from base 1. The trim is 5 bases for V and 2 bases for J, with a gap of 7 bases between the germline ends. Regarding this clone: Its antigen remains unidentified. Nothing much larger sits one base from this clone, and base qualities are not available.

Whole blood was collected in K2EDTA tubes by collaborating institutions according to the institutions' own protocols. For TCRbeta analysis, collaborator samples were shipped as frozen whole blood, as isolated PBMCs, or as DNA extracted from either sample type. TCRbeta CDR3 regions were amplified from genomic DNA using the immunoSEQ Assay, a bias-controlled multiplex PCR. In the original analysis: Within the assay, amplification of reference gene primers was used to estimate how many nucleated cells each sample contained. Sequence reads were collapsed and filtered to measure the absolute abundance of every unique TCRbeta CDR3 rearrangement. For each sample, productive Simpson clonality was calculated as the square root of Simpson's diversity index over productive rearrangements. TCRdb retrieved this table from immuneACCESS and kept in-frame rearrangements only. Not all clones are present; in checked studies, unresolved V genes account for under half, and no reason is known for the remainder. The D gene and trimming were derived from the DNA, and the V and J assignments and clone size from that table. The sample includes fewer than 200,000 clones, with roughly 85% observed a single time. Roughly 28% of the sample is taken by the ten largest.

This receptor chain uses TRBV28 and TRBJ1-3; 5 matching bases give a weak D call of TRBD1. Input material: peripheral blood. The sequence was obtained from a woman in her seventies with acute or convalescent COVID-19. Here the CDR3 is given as CASSRQTGNTIYF. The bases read TGTGCCAGCAGTCGACAGACTGGAAACACCATATATTTT.